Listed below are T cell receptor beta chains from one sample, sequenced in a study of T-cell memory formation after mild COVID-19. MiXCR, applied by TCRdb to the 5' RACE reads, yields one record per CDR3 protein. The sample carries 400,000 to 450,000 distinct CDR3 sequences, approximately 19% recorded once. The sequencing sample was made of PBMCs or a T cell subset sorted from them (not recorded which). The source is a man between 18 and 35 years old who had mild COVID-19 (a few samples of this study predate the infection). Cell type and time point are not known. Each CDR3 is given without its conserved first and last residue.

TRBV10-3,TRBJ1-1,AISASYRPTGLNTEAF
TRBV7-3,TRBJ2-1,ASSSGQVYNEQF
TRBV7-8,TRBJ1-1,ASSLGRGGRDTEAF
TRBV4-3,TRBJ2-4,ASSQSLAGGKNIQY
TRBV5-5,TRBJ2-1,ASSVGNNEQF
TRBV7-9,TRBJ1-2,ASSLEVSGAESYGYT
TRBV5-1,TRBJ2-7,ASSPIRGGPREQY
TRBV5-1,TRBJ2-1,ASSWRRLAGARSYNEQF
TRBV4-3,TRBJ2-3,ASSLTRSAADTQY
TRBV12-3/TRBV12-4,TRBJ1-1,ASSRGLLGAF
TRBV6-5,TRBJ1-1,ASSVSGLMNTEAF
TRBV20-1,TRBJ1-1,SARTSTEAF
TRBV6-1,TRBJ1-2,ASSSKDRGKEGYT
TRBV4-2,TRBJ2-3,ASSLGGGTSTDTQY
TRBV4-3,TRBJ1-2,ASSQDWVEVYGYT
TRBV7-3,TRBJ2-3,ASSLGTASTDTQY
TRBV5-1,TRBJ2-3,ASSLAWGGDTQY
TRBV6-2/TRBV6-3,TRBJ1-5,ASSGQGRGH
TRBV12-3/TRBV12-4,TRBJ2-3,ATSKKLNTDTQY
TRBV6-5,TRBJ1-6,ASSPAESPLH
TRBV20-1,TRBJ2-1,SARSGGAVNEQF
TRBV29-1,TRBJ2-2,SVGGRGRTGELF
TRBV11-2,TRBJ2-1,ASSLPGGLALNNEQF
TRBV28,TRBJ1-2,ASRKRAEYGYT
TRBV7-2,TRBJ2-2,ASSFAFRGGGNTGELF
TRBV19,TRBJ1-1,ASSKVQMNTEAF
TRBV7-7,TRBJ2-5,ASSLENRQETQY
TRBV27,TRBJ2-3,ASLAQGTDTQY
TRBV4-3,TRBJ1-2,ASSPAGTGDYGYT
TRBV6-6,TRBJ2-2,ASSYVRGAGGELF
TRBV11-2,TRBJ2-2,ASIPPLAGGPGTGELF
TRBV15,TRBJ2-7,ATSRARASRGY
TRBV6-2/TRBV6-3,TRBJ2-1,ASSWSGPYNEQF
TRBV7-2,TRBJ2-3,ASSPGTGWATLY
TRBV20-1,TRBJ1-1,SATGWESTEAF
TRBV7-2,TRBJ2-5,ASRWDGPETQY
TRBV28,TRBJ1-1,ASTLYGTTEAF
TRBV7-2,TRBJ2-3,ASSLGSSGASTQY
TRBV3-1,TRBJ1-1,ASSRQANTEAF
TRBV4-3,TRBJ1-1,ASGYTGGNTEAF
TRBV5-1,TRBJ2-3,ASSLAGQGVEDTQY
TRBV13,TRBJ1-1,ASSTGGGGGTEAF
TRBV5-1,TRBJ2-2,ASSPGQATGELF
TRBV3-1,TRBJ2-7,ASSQGIAGRPYEQY
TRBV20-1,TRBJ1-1,SAREGDKNTEAF
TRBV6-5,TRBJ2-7,ASMATSSYEQY